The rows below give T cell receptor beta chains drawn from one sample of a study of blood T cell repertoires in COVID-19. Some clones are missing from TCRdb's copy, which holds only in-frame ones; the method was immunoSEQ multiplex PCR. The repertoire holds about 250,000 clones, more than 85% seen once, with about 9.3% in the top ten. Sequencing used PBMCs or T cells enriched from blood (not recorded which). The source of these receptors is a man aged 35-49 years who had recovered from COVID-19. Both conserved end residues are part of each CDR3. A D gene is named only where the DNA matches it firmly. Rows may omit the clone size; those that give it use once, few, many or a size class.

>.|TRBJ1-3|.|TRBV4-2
TGTGCCAGCAGCCAAGAAACAGGGAACTCTGGAAACACCATATATTTT
CASSQETGNSGNTIYF
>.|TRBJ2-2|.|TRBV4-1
TGCGCCAGCAGCCAAGCCGGCGGGGAGCTGTTTTTT
CASSQAGGELFF
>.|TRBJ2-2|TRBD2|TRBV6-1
TGTGCCAGCAGTGGTGGACTAGCGGGAGGCGACACCGGGGAGCTGTTTTTT
CASSGGLAGGDTGELFF
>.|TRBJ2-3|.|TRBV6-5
TGTGCCAGCAGTTACTCGCGGGGTGGCACAGATACGCAGTATTTT
CASSYSRGGTDTQYF
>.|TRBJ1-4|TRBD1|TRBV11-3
TGTGCCAGCAGCCAGACAGGGTTGACTAATGAAAAACTGTTTTTT
CASSQTGLTNEKLFF
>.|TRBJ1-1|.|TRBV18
TGTGCCAGCTCACCACCGGGCGGCGGGGGCCCTACTGAAGCTTTCTTT
CASSPPGGGGPTEAFF
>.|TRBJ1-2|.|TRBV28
TGTGCCAGCAGTTCCCGTGACAGGTACCACTATGGCTACACCTTC
CASSSRDRYHYGYTF
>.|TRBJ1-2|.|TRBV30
TGTGCCTGGAGTGTACGGGGTGGAAGAAGTCCATGGAATGGCTACACCTTC
CAWSVRGGRSPWNGYTF
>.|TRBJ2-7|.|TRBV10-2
TGCGCCAGCAGTGAGATGAGCTACGAGCAGTACTTC
CASSEMSYEQYF
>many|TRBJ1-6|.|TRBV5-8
TGTGCCAGCAGCCCGGGTGGAGGGATGGATTCACCCCTCCACTTT
CASSPGGGMDSPLHF
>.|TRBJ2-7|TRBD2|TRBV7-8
TGTGCCAGCAGCCGACTAGCGGGGACGACCTACGAGCAGTACTTC
CASSRLAGTTYEQYF
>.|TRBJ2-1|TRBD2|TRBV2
TGTGCCAGCAGTCCAACTAGCGGAGCTTACAATGAGCAGTTCTTC
CASSPTSGAYNEQFF
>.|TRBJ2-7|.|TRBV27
TGTGCCAGCAGACCAGGGGCCTCCTACGAGCAGTACTTC
CASRPGASYEQYF
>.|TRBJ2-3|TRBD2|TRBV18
TGTGCCAGCTCACCGCGACTAGCGGGGGGGCGGCAAGATACGCAGTATTTT
CASSPRLAGGRQDTQYF
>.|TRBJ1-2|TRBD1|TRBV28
TGTGCCAGCACCTACCCCTCGCAGGGGGCCAGAGGCTACACCTTC
CASTYPSQGARGYTF
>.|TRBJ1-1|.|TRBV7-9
TGTGCCAGCAGCTTAATCGCAGGACACCAGAACACTGAAGCTTTCTTT
CASSLIAGHQNTEAFF
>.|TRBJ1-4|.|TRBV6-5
TGTGCCAGCAGTTCTGGGGGGGTAGGTGAAAAACTGTTTTTT
CASSSGGVGEKLFF
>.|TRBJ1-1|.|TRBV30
TGTGCCTGGAACGGGGAGACTGAAGCTTTCTTT
CAWNGETEAFF
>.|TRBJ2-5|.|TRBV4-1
TGCGCCAGCAGCCAAGTTTTGCTGCGGGGAGAAGAGACCCAGTACTTC
CASSQVLLRGEETQYF
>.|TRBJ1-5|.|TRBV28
TGTGCCAGCAGTTTGAGACAGAATCATCAGCCCCAGCATTTT
CASSLRQNHQPQHF
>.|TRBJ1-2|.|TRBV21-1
TGTGCCAGCAGCAATGGCAGGGCAAATCCCTTTGGCTACACCTTC
CASSNGRANPFGYTF